A single sample is the source of the 18 T cell receptor beta chains below, sequenced in a study of cytotoxic CD8 clonotypes in ibrutinib-treated CLL. Repertoires were generated with immunoSEQ multiplex PCR, while TCRdb's copy carries only in-frame clones and drops some. The data contain approximately 120,000 clones, approximately 80% of them singletons. The sequences come from PBMCs, collected after 24 months of ibrutinib treatment. These receptors were collected from a human donor with chronic lymphocytic leukemia.

The chain combines TRBV5-1 with TRBJ1-1; D perhaps matches TRBD1 (6 bases). Per germline, CDR1 SGHRS and CDR2 YFSETQ. This CDR3 has 15 residues. With 4 bases removed from V and 0 bases from J, the gap between germline ends came to 13 bases. The CDR3 reads CASSIKQGMNTEAFF. In DNA form, the CDR3 reads TGCGCCAGCAGCATAAAACAGGGAATGAACACTGAAGCTTTCTTT. The variable domain in full, with the rest retrieved from reference TRBV5-1 and TRBJ1-1, is KAGVTQTPRYLIKTRGQQVTLSCSPISGHRSVSWYQQTPGQGLQFLFEYFSETQRNKGNFPGRFSGRQFSNSRSEMNVSTLELGDSALYLCASSIKQGMNTEAFFGQGTRLTVV.

The chain combines TRBV7-2 with TRBJ2-5; 9 nucleotides match TRBD2. V trimming: 3 bases; J trimming: 5 bases; junction bases outside the gene matches: 10. Germline V gene sequence: CDR1 SGHTA, CDR2 FQGNSA. The CDR3 consists of 16 residues. The CDR3 spells CASSLFGGGAGETQYF. Here the CDR3 DNA reads TGTGCCAGCAGCTTGTTCGGCGGGGGGGCCGGGGAGACCCAGTACTTC.

This chain joins TRBV30 and TRBJ1-2; 10 positions agree with TRBD1. This CDR3 spans 14 amino acids. Germline CDR1 is GTSNPN and CDR2 is SVGIG (reference sequence). The V gene end was trimmed by 2 bases and the J gene end by 8 bases; junction bases not matched to a gene: 8. The CDR3: CAWSSGTGVIGYTF. The DNA of the CDR3 is TGTGCCTGGAGTTCCGGGACAGGGGTGATCGGCTACACCTTC.

This chain's CDR3 is CSAAGGQGIAYEQYF. The CDR3 coding sequence is TGCAGCGCCGCCGGGGGACAGGGGATTGCCTACGAGCAGTACTTC. V is TRBV29-1 and J is TRBJ2-7, with 10 bases that match TRBD1. Germline CDR1 and CDR2: SQVTM and ANQGSEA. The CDR3 length is 15 residues. With V trimmed by 7 bases and J by 2 bases, 11 bases remained unmatched.

This clone was seen a handful of times. The rearrangement joins TRBV4-3 to TRBJ2-1; 10 bases align to TRBD2. CDR1 is LGHNA and CDR2 is YSLEER in the germline V gene. The CDR3 spans 16 residues. J was trimmed by 10 bases and V by 4 bases; bases with no gene match: 13. The CDR3: CASSRRGASGGPEQFF. The DNA for the CDR3 is TGCGCCAGCAGCCGAAGGGGGGCTAGCGGGGGCCCAGAGCAGTTCTTC.

The J gene is TRBJ2-7, the V gene TRBV5-4; 7 bases agree with TRBD2. In germline, CDR1 is SGHNT, CDR2 YYREEE (reference sequence). The V gene end was trimmed by 0 bases and the J gene end by 0 bases; junction bases not matched to a gene: 9. The CDR3 runs 17 residues. In nucleotides, the CDR3 is TGTGCCAGCAGCTTGGGGCGGGGGACCCCTCACTCCTACGAGCAGTACTTC. Translating it yields CASSLGRGTPHSYEQYF.

The genes are TRBV4-3 and TRBJ2-2, with 11 bases that match TRBD2. The CDR3 extends over 15 amino acids. V lost 1 base and J lost 5; bases outside the gene matches: 0. The germline gives CDR1 LGHNA, CDR2 YSLEER. The CDR3 region has the DNA TGCGCCAGCAGCCAAGTAGCGGGGGGGACCGGGGAGCTGTTTTTT. Its translation: CASSQVAGGTGELFF.

This clone was picked up one time. The gene calls are TRBV15 and TRBJ1-1; unclear D gene. The CDR3 contains 16 residues. Germline CDR1 reads LNHNV; CDR2 reads YYDKDF (reference sequence). Trimming cost V 0 bases and J 0 bases, with 11 bases left between them. DNA for the CDR3: TGTGCCACCAGCAGAGATGGGTCAAACATGAACACTGAAGCTTTCTTT. It is translated as CATSRDGSNMNTEAFF.

The genes are TRBV9 and TRBJ1-1; 10 bases map to TRBD1. Germline CDR1 SGDLS, CDR2 YYNGEE. This CDR3 contains 15 residues. Unmatched junction bases numbered 4, after V lost 5 bases and J lost 0 bases. The CDR3 nucleotides read TGTGCCAGCAGTCGGACAGGGGGAGTGAACACTGAAGCTTTCTTT. Its translation: CASSRTGGVNTEAFF.

The V call is TRBV5-8, the J call TRBJ2-2; TRBD1 matches 11 bases. CDR3 length: 15 amino acids. J gave up 9 bases and V 5 bases, and 9 bases lay outside the gene matches. Germline loops: CDR1 SGHTS, CDR2 YDEGEE. This chain's CDR3 is CASRHGQGALRELFF. Here the CDR3 DNA reads TGTGCCAGCAGGCATGGACAGGGGGCTCTCCGGGAGCTGTTTTTT.

The CDR3 loop is CASTGQGWNYEQYF. For the CDR3, the DNA is TGTGCCAGCACCGGACAGGGCTGGAACTACGAGCAGTACTTC. The V call is TRBV7-9, the J call TRBJ2-7; 8 bases map to TRBD1. Germline CDR1 SEHNR, CDR2 FQNEAQ (reference sequence). V lost 7 bases, J lost 3 bases, and 8 bases stayed unmatched. The CDR3 sequence is 14 residues long.

The V call is TRBV5-6, the J call TRBJ2-3; D remains unclear. Germline lookup yields CDR1 SGHDT and CDR2 YYEEEE. CDR3 size: 15 residues. V gave up 3 bases and J gave up 0 bases, with 11 bases separating them. The CDR3 is CASSWLVPSTDTQYF. The CDR3 bases are TGTGCCAGCAGCTGGCTAGTGCCTAGCACAGATACGCAGTATTTT.

V is TRBV5-1 and J is TRBJ2-7; weak D call: TRBD1 (6 bases). V lost 2 bases, J lost 3 bases, and 6 bases lay in between. Germline lookup yields CDR1 SGHRS and CDR2 YFSETQ. This CDR3 contains 12 residues. CDR3 in amino acids: CASSLQGYEQYF. The CDR3 DNA sequence: TGCGCCAGCAGCTTACAGGGCTACGAGCAGTACTTC.

The genes are TRBV7-2 and TRBJ1-6, with no clear D. V was shortened by 1 base and J by 7 bases, with 8 bases between the two germline ends. Germline CDR1 and CDR2: SGHTA and FQGNSA. This CDR3 has 14 residues. CDR3 in DNA: TGTGCCAGCAGCTTAGGCCTGACCAATTCACCCCTCCACTTT. Protein sequence: CASSLGLTNSPLHF.

This sequence joins TRBV2 and TRBJ2-1, with no clear D. This CDR3 spans 12 amino acids. Between the trimmed V and J ends, which lost 5 bases and 4 bases, there was a span of 6 bases. Germline CDR1 and CDR2: SNHLY and FYNNEI. Here the CDR3 reads CASSPEYNEQFF. In DNA form, the CDR3 reads TGTGCCAGCAGTCCTGAATACAATGAGCAGTTCTTC.

The rearrangement links TRBV5-1 to TRBJ2-1, with TRBD1 as a possible D gene (5 bases). Germline V gives CDR1 SGHRS, CDR2 YFSETQ. The CDR3 extends over 18 amino acids. V lost 4 bases and J 0 bases, leaving 20 bases between the germline ends. In DNA form, the CDR3 reads TGCGCCAGCAGCACCTGGACACATGACGCTAGCTCCTACAATGAGCAGTTCTTC. Amino acids: CASSTWTHDASSYNEQFF. Using reference TRBV5-1 and TRBJ2-1 for the parts outside the CDR3, the full variable domain is KAGVTQTPRYLIKTRGQQVTLSCSPISGHRSVSWYQQTPGQGLQFLFEYFSETQRNKGNFPGRFSGRQFSNSRSEMNVSTLELGDSALYLCASSTWTHDASSYNEQFFGPGTRLTVL.

The chain uses TRBV19 and TRBJ1-2, with D perhaps TRBD1 (6 bases). CDR3 length: 13 amino acids. V dropped 4 bases and J dropped 4 bases, with 10 bases sitting between them. The germline V gene encodes CDR1 LNHDA and CDR2 SQIVND (reference sequence). Here the CDR3 reads CASSKRGGYGYTF. Here the CDR3 DNA reads TGTGCCAGTAGTAAGAGAGGGGGCTATGGCTACACCTTC.

This chain links TRBV9 with TRBJ2-5; D call uncertain. V lost 2 bases and J lost 5, with 13 bases in between. Germline V gene lookup returns CDR1 SGDLS and CDR2 YYNGEE. The CDR3 length is 14 residues. Here the CDR3 reads CASSVYGDRETQYF. CDR3 nucleotide sequence: TGTGCCAGCAGCGTCTATGGGGATCGGGAGACCCAGTACTTC.